Below are 25 T cell receptor beta chains sequenced from a single sample in a study of shared clonotypes between healthy human individuals. This table comes from immunoSEQ multiplex PCR, and its TCRdb copy is limited to in-frame clones, with some not included. The sample has over a million clones, approximately 98.5% seen once; the top ten hold 0.36%. Input material: naive CD4+ T cells sorted from blood. The sample's subset: CD45RA+ positively selected. The source of these receptors is a man between 25 and 39 years old in good health.

V usage is TRBV4-1 and J usage is TRBJ2-1; TRBD2 agrees at 10 bases. Germline CDR1 is MGHRA and CDR2 is YSYEKL. This CDR3 has 15 amino acids. V dropped 4 bases and J dropped 10; count of bases not matched to a gene: 10. For the CDR3, the DNA is TGCGCCAGCAGCCGGGACCTAGCGGGAGAGTACGAGCAGTTCTTC. As protein: CASSRDLAGEYEQFF.

V and J are TRBV28 and TRBJ2-3; 11 nucleotides align to TRBD2. Per the germline V gene, CDR1 is MDHEN and CDR2 is SYDVKM. The CDR3 covers 14 residues. V lost 8 bases to trimming and J lost 5 bases; unmatched junction nucleotides: 6. The CDR3 loop reads CASGLAGGGDTQYF. CDR3 sequence (DNA): TGTGCCAGCGGGCTAGCGGGAGGCGGAGATACGCAGTATTTT.

V gene TRBV15 combines with J gene TRBJ2-1, with 7 nucleotides matching TRBD2. With V trimmed by 3 bases and J by 6 bases, 11 bases remained unmatched. This CDR3 is 16 amino acids long. Germline-derived CDR1 and CDR2 are LNHNV and YYDKDF (reference sequence). The CDR3 region has the DNA TGTGCCACCAGCAGTCTTGGGGGGGTCAGGACCAATGAGCAGTTCTTC. Residues: CATSSLGGVRTNEQFF.

J is TRBJ1-1 and V is TRBV10-3; no clear D gene. Trimming took 6 bases from V and 1 from J, leaving 9 bases between them. The CDR3 has 13 amino acids. Germline-derived CDR1 and CDR2 are ENHRY and SYGVKD. Here the CDR3 DNA reads TGTGCCATCAGCCTTGACCCGAACACTGAAGCTTTCTTT. It codes for CAISLDPNTEAFF.

This sequence joins TRBV9 and TRBJ1-3; D is unclear. CDR1 and CDR2 (germline): SGDLS, YYNGEE. This CDR3 comprises 14 residues. V was shortened by 2 bases and J by 3 bases, with 9 bases between the two germline ends. Here the CDR3 DNA reads TGTGCCAGCAGCGTTCCCTCAGGTGGAAACACCATATATTTT. Its protein is CASSVPSGGNTIYF.

The chain couples TRBV5-1 to TRBJ2-2; D might be TRBD1 (6 bases). The CDR3 runs to 16 residues. Germline lookup yields CDR1 SGHRS and CDR2 YFSETQ. Trimming pared 0 bases from V and 5 bases from J, leaving 14 bases between. The DNA for the CDR3 is TGCGCCAGCAGCTTGGTTTGGGGGCGCACGACCGGGGAGCTGTTTTTT. The encoded protein is CASSLVWGRTTGELFF.

J is TRBJ1-5 and V is TRBV28, with a weak D call TRBD1 (5 bases). This CDR3 spans 16 amino acids. V was cut by 3 bases and J by 2 bases, with 14 bases left in between. Germline lookup yields CDR1 MDHEN and CDR2 SYDVKM. CDR3 sequence reads: CASSLRAGWGNQPQHF. The DNA for the CDR3 is TGTGCCAGCAGTTTGAGGGCAGGGTGGGGCAATCAGCCCCAGCATTTT.

The V call is TRBV28, the J call TRBJ2-7, with D perhaps TRBD1 (6 bases). This CDR3 region has 12 residues. V shed 8 bases and J shed 2 bases, with 10 bases lying between them. The germline V gene encodes CDR1 MDHEN and CDR2 SYDVKM. DNA of the CDR3: TGTGCCAGCCTGACAGGAGCCTACGAGCAGTACTTC. Translation: CASLTGAYEQYF.

V is TRBV7-9 and J is TRBJ1-4, with 7 bases that match TRBD1. This CDR3 is 14 amino acids long. Losses at the gene ends were 5 bases for V and 5 bases for J; bases not matched to a gene: 5. CDR1 is SEHNR and CDR2 is FQNEAQ in the germline V gene (reference sequence). CDR3 protein: CASSPRGGNEKLFF. The CDR3 nucleotides are TGTGCCAGCAGCCCCAGGGGGGGAAATGAAAAACTGTTTTTT. Based on the CDR3 plus reference TRBV7-9 and TRBJ1-4, the full variable domain is DTGVSQNPRHKITKRGQNVTFRCDPISEHNRLYWYRQTLGQGPEFLTYFQNEAQLEKSRLLSDRFSAERPKGSFSTLEIQRTEQGDSAMYLCASSPRGGNEKLFFGSGTQLSVL.

V and J are TRBV28 and TRBJ1-5; D perhaps matches TRBD1 (6 bases). Germline values: CDR1 MDHEN, CDR2 SYDVKM. The CDR3 is made up of 14 amino acids. The germline V and J ends were trimmed by 6 bases and 3 bases, with 12 bases remaining between them. The CDR3: CASRPGTLNQPQHF. The CDR3 DNA reads as TGTGCCAGCAGGCCCGGGACACTCAATCAGCCCCAGCATTTT. The full variable domain, in which reference TRBV28 and TRBJ1-5 provide the parts outside the CDR3, is DVKVTQSSRYLVKRTGEKVFLECVQDMDHENMFWYRQDPGLGLRLIYFSYDVKMKEKGDIPEGYSVSREKKERFSLILESASTNQTSMYLCASRPGTLNQPQHFGDGTRLSIL.

The CDR3 DNA reads as TGTGCCAGCAGCCTGATTAGCGGGACATCCTACAATGAGCAGTTCTTC. It is translated as CASSLISGTSYNEQFF. This rearrangement joins TRBV7-2 to TRBJ2-1, with 8 bases fitting TRBD2. The germline gives CDR1 SGHTA, CDR2 FQGNSA. The CDR3 has 16 amino acids. J gave up 1 base and V 5 bases, and 7 bases lay outside the gene matches.

The V call is TRBV6-5, the J call TRBJ2-1; possibly TRBD2 for D (6 bases). Germline values: CDR1 MNHEY, CDR2 SVGAGI. This CDR3 spans 12 amino acids. V was trimmed by 6 bases and J by 6 bases, leaving 9 bases between them. CDR3 protein: CASREGVNEQFF. CDR3 sequence (DNA): TGTGCCAGCAGGGAGGGAGTCAATGAGCAGTTCTTC.

The gene calls are TRBV4-3 and TRBJ2-6; a weak D match, TRBD1 (5 bases). Trimming removed 0 bases from V and 2 bases from J, with 14 bases in between. The germline CDR1 and CDR2 sequences are LGHNA and YSLEER. The CDR3 length is 18 residues. This CDR3 reads CASSQESKGLAGANVLTF. The CDR3 coding sequence is TGCGCCAGCAGCCAAGAATCGAAGGGGTTGGCTGGGGCCAACGTCCTGACTTTC.

The chain joins TRBV4-1 to TRBJ1-1, with unresolved D. CDR1 is MGHRA, CDR2 YSYEKL, per germline. The CDR3 sequence is 17 residues long. V gave up 1 base and J gave up 0 bases, with 15 bases separating them. In DNA, the CDR3 is TGCGCCAGCAGCCAAGGCCAGGCCCGCAGTTTGAACACTGAAGCTTTCTTT. It encodes CASSQGQARSLNTEAFF.

The chain joins TRBV5-5 to TRBJ2-7, with TRBD1 as a possible D gene (5 bases). V was shortened by 3 bases and J by 4 bases, with 11 bases between the two germline ends. The CDR3 spans 13 residues. In germline, CDR1 is SGHKS, CDR2 YYEKEE (reference sequence). This chain's CDR3 is CASSWGPVYEQYF. CDR3 coding DNA: TGTGCCAGCAGCTGGGGCCCAGTGTACGAGCAGTACTTC.

This clone was found a few times. The chain employs TRBV28 and TRBJ2-7; D gene uncertain. The germline CDR1 and CDR2 sequences are MDHEN and SYDVKM. With 3 bases removed from V and 2 bases from J, the gap between germline ends came to 5 bases. The CDR3 totals 12 residues. The CDR3 region has the DNA TGTGCCAGCAGTTTTACCACCTACGAGCAGTACTTC. Protein sequence: CASSFTTYEQYF.

V is TRBV6-4 and J is TRBJ1-5; a weak D match, TRBD1 (6 bases). Trimming pared 2 bases from V and 7 bases from J, leaving 12 bases between. CDR3 length: 14 residues. The germline CDR1 and CDR2 sequences are MRHNA and SNTAGT. CDR3 sequence (DNA): TGTGCCAGCAGTGACGCAGCGAGGGGGCAGCCCCAGCATTTT. Its protein is CASSDAARGQPQHF.

The chain couples TRBV4-2 to TRBJ1-4; D is unclear. The V and J ends lost 1 base and 6 bases respectively, with 9 bases between them. CDR1 is LGHNA and CDR2 is YNFKEQ in the germline V gene. This CDR3 has 14 residues. In DNA, the CDR3 is TGTGCCAGCAGCCAAGCCTCGGGAGATGAAAAACTGTTTTTT. This translates into CASSQASGDEKLFF.

The rearrangement uses TRBV5-8 and TRBJ2-1; 7 nucleotides match TRBD1. Germline assignment: CDR1 SGHTS and CDR2 YDEGEE. CDR3 size: 14 residues. V was clipped by 4 bases and J by 7 bases; unmatched bases: 8. The CDR3, as DNA: TGTGCCAGCAGCACTCGACAGGGCTGGAATGAGCAGTTCTTC. As protein: CASSTRQGWNEQFF.

V gene TRBV28 combines with J gene TRBJ1-5; tentative D call: TRBD1 (6 bases). Trimming cost V 6 bases and J 1 base, with 16 bases left between them. This CDR3 region has 16 residues. Germline CDR1 and CDR2: MDHEN and SYDVKM. The CDR3 DNA reads as TGTGCCAGCAGCACCCCAGGGGCCCGGAGCAATCAGCCCCAGCATTTT. Protein sequence: CASSTPGARSNQPQHF.

A single count supports this clone. J is TRBJ2-6 and V is TRBV5-6; D is perhaps TRBD1 (5 bases). Trimming took 4 bases from V and 4 from J, leaving 12 bases between them. Germline V lookup: CDR1 SGHDT, CDR2 YYEEEE. The CDR3 sequence is 15 residues long. The CDR3, as DNA: TGTGCCAGCAGCCCTATATCAGGGGGGGCCAACGTCCTGACTTTC. Translated, it gives CASSPISGGANVLTF.

The chain is built from TRBV6-1 and TRBJ1-2; D gene uncertain. The V end lost 3 bases, the J end lost 7 bases, and 12 bases lay between the germline ends. Germline assignment: CDR1 MNHNS and CDR2 SASEGT. This CDR3 has 13 amino acids. The CDR3 loop is CASSDTFVLGYTF. The DNA for the CDR3 is TGTGCCAGCAGTGATACTTTTGTTCTTGGCTACACCTTC.

Turning to this clone: Different DNA sequences within this sample yield the same CDR3. This sequence joins TRBV5-4 and TRBJ2-2; D is perhaps TRBD2 (5 bases). CDR1 is SGHNT, CDR2 YYREEE, per germline (reference sequence). The CDR3 totals 15 residues. The V and J ends lost 0 bases and 3 bases respectively, with 9 bases between them. CDR3: CASSLVGRDTGELFF. In DNA, the CDR3 is TGTGCCAGCAGCTTGGTGGGGAGAGACACCGGGGAGCTGTTTTTT. The full variable domain, in which reference TRBV5-4 and TRBJ2-2 provide the parts outside the CDR3, is ETGVTQSPTHLIKTRGQQVTLRCSSQSGHNTVSWYQQALGQGPQFIFQYYREEENGRGNFPPRFSGLQFPNYSSELNVNALELDDSALYLCASSLVGRDTGELFFGEGSRLTVL.

The chain uses TRBV4-1 and TRBJ2-3, with D perhaps TRBD1 or TRBD2 (5 bases each). Germline values: CDR1 MGHRA, CDR2 YSYEKL. V was pared by 4 bases and J by 2 bases, with 16 bases between. The CDR3 contains 16 residues. The CDR3 loop reads CASSRTSGLATDTQYF. The CDR3 region has the DNA TGCGCCAGCAGCCGTACTTCGGGGCTAGCCACAGATACGCAGTATTTT.

The V call is TRBV9, the J call TRBJ1-2; D remains unclear. Germline CDR1 is SGDLS and CDR2 is YYNGEE. The V and J ends lost 0 bases and 6 bases respectively, with 18 bases between them. The CDR3 totals 16 residues. The CDR3 region is CASSVEPQWTGDGYTF. CDR3 DNA: TGTGCCAGCAGCGTAGAGCCCCAATGGACGGGTGATGGCTACACCTTC.